The 26 T cell receptor beta chains listed next were all sequenced from one sample in a study of OX40 agonist ivuxolimab in advanced cancers. The table came from immunoSEQ multiplex PCR; TCRdb's copy has only in-frame clones and leaves some out. The sample carries approximately 43,000 clones, around 89% recorded once. The source was CD4+ or CD8+ T cells sorted from blood, collected in a trial of the OX40 agonist ivuxolimab. The receptors were sampled from an adult with an advanced solid tumor such as melanoma, head and neck, liver or kidney cancer.

The CDR3 coding sequence is TGCGCCAGCGGGGAAAACGTGCTGAACACTGAAGCTTTCTTT. Its protein is CASGENVLNTEAFF. The chain employs TRBV4-3 and TRBJ1-1; D unclear. This CDR3 has 14 residues. Germline CDR1 LGHNA, CDR2 YSLEER. Between the trimmed V and J ends, which lost 8 bases and 0 bases, there was a span of 13 bases.

Of note for this clone: One end of the junction varies from germline; a read error may be responsible. This chain connects TRBV13 to TRBJ2-3, with D tentatively TRBD2 (7 bases). Germline V CDR1 and CDR2: PRHDT, FYEKMQ (reference sequence). The CDR3 sequence is 12 residues long. CDR3 loop: CASSLGAGALTF. CDR3 nucleotide sequence: TGTGCCAGCAGCTTAGGCGCGGGGGCGCTCACCTTT.

The V call is TRBV5-1, the J call TRBJ2-5; 10 nucleotides agree with TRBD1. The V and J ends lost 4 bases and 3 bases, in that order; junction bases with no gene match: 3. This CDR3 comprises 14 residues. From germline, CDR1 is SGHRS and CDR2 YFSETQ. This CDR3 reads CASSGGTGEETQYF. CDR3 nucleotide sequence: TGCGCCAGCAGCGGTGGGACAGGGGAAGAGACCCAGTACTTC. Full variable domain (remainder filled in from reference TRBV5-1 and TRBJ2-5): KAGVTQTPRYLIKTRGQQVTLSCSPISGHRSVSWYQQTPGQGLQFLFEYFSETQRNKGNFPGRFSGRQFSNSRSEMNVSTLELGDSALYLCASSGGTGEETQYFGPGTRLLVL.

The rearrangement uses TRBV6-6 and TRBJ2-7, with 8 bases fitting TRBD1. Germline lookup yields CDR1 MNHNY and CDR2 SVGAGI (reference sequence). The ends lost 5 bases at V and 5 bases at J; junction bases unmatched: 5. This CDR3 spans 13 amino acids. The CDR3 sequence: CASSVRGRNEQYF. The CDR3, as DNA: TGTGCCAGCAGTGTCAGGGGGCGTAACGAGCAGTACTTC.

The chain combines TRBV6-5 with TRBJ1-2; D is possibly TRBD1 (5 bases). Germline CDR1 reads MNHEY; CDR2 reads SVGAGI. The CDR3 has 13 residues. With 6 bases removed from V and 8 bases from J, the gap between germline ends came to 16 bases. The DNA for the CDR3 is TGTGCCAGCAGCCCTGAGAGGGGAAGAGGCTACACCTTC. Its translation: CASSPERGRGYTF.

This clone appeared a few times. V gene TRBV4-2 combines with J gene TRBJ2-5, with 12 bases fitting TRBD2. The CDR3 totals 19 residues. From germline, CDR1 is LGHNA and CDR2 YNFKEQ. V was pared by 3 bases and J by 1 base, with 12 bases of the junction left unmatched. The CDR3 loop reads CASSQNFGLAGLLQETQYF. Written as DNA, the CDR3 is TGTGCCAGCAGCCAGAACTTTGGACTAGCGGGGCTCCTCCAAGAGACCCAGTACTTC.

The chain uses TRBV19 and TRBJ2-7; D ambiguous. V lost 5 bases and J lost 1, with 18 bases in between. This CDR3 comprises 16 residues. CDR1 LNHDA and CDR2 SQIVND come from the germline V gene (reference sequence). The DNA for the CDR3 is TGTGCCAGTAGTGCCCACCGGACGGTTCTTTCCTACGAGCAGTACTTC. Residues: CASSAHRTVLSYEQYF.

J is TRBJ1-1 and V is TRBV6-5; tentatively, D is TRBD1 (6 bases). CDR1 is MNHEY and CDR2 is SVGAGI in the germline V gene. This CDR3 is built from 15 residues. Trimming shortened V by 5 bases and J by 1 base, and 14 bases separated the two germline ends. The CDR3 nucleotides are TGTGCCAGCAGTCCCTCCGGACAGCCGAACACTGAAGCTTTCTTT. Its protein product is CASSPSGQPNTEAFF.

V is TRBV2 and J is TRBJ2-1; 9 positions match TRBD1. The CDR3 contains 12 residues. The V gene's germline CDR1 is SNHLY and CDR2 FYNNEI. The J segment lost 15 bases and the V segment lost 5 bases, leaving 8 bases of the junction unmatched. CDR3 sequence: CASSKYGTGWFF. CDR3 DNA: TGTGCCAGCAGTAAATATGGGACAGGGTGGTTCTTC. The variable domain in full, completed from reference TRBV2 and TRBJ2-1, reads EPEVTQTPSHQVTQMGQEVILRCVPISNHLYFYWYRQILGQKVEFLVSFYNNEISEKSEIFDDQFSVERPDGSNFTLKIRSTKLEDSAMYFCASSKYGTGWFFGPGTRLTVL.

This chain links TRBV7-3 with TRBJ2-3, with 11 bases identical to TRBD2. With V trimmed by 5 bases and J by 4 bases, 8 bases remained unmatched. Germline lookup yields CDR1 SGHTA and CDR2 FQGTGA. This CDR3 contains 16 residues. CDR3 coding DNA: TGTGCCAGCAGCGCCGCTAGCGGGGGGCTGGCAGATACGCAGTATTTT. This codes for CASSAASGGLADTQYF.

The rearrangement links TRBV7-9 to TRBJ2-5; D gene unclear. Germline CDR1 SEHNR, CDR2 FQNEAQ (reference sequence). The CDR3 loop spans 14 amino acids. The germline V and J ends were trimmed by 1 base and 5 bases, with 11 bases remaining between them. Here the CDR3 DNA reads TGTGCCAGCAGCTTAGGGTCAGAACCTGAGACCCAGTACTTC. Translation gives CASSLGSEPETQYF. The full variable domain, with the rest looked up from reference TRBV7-9 and TRBJ2-5, is DTGVSQNPRHKITKRGQNVTFRCDPISEHNRLYWYRQTLGQGPEFLTYFQNEAQLEKSRLLSDRFSAERPKGSFSTLEIQRTEQGDSAMYLCASSLGSEPETQYFGPGTRLLVL.

The chain combines TRBV7-6 with TRBJ2-1; D not certain. CDR1 and CDR2 from the germline V gene are SGHVS and FNYEAQ. This CDR3 spans 13 amino acids. Trimming left V 2 bases short and J 2 bases short, with 4 bases between. The CDR3, as DNA: TGTGCCAGCAGCTTACGTGCCTACAATGAGCAGTTCTTC. It translates to CASSLRAYNEQFF.

A single count supports this clone. The rearrangement links TRBV7-8 to TRBJ1-1; 8 bases line up with TRBD1. The CDR3 is made up of 17 amino acids. V lost 5 bases to trimming and J lost 4 bases; unmatched junction nucleotides: 15. Germline lookup yields CDR1 SGHVS and CDR2 FQNEAQ. The CDR3 spells CASSPESRGLLGTEAFF. DNA for the CDR3: TGTGCCAGCAGCCCCGAATCCAGGGGGCTATTGGGCACTGAAGCTTTCTTT.

The table lists this clone with a count of one. The chain has TRBV6-6 and TRBJ2-5; 9 bases line up with TRBD2. Losses at the gene ends were 7 bases for V and 4 bases for J; bases not matched to a gene: 13. CDR1 is MNHNY, CDR2 SVGAGI, per germline (reference sequence). CDR3 length: 16 residues. CDR3 sequence (DNA): TGTGCCAGCACGGGGGGCTTAGCGGGGGAATTAGAGACCCAGTACTTC. As protein: CASTGGLAGELETQYF.

V and J are TRBV6-1 and TRBJ1-5, with 8 bases fitting TRBD1. CDR1 and CDR2 from the germline V gene are MNHNS and SASEGT. J lost 7 bases, V lost 4 bases, and 6 bases had no gene match. CDR3 length equals 14 residues. The CDR3 DNA reads as TGTGCCAGCAGTGCCTCAGGGGGCCACCAGCCCCAGCATTTT. This translates into CASSASGGHQPQHF.

The CDR3 protein is CASSLEAVYTEAFF. In DNA, the CDR3 is TGTGCCAGCAGCTTAGAGGCAGTTTACACTGAAGCTTTCTTT. The rearrangement uses TRBV7-2 and TRBJ1-1; D gene ambiguous. V was pared by 1 base and J by 3 bases, with 9 bases between. The germline V gene encodes CDR1 SGHTA and CDR2 FQGNSA. The CDR3 is 14 residues long. The variable domain in full, completed from reference TRBV7-2 and TRBJ1-1, reads GAGVSQSPSNKVTEKGKDVELRCDPISGHTALYWYRQSLGQGLEFLIYFQGNSAPDKSGLPSDRFSAERTGGSVSTLTIQRTQQEDSAVYLCASSLEAVYTEAFFGQGTRLTVV.

The count of this clone is one. The sample has other DNA sequences that encode this CDR3 too. The J gene is TRBJ1-6, the V gene TRBV4-3; tentative D call: TRBD1 (6 bases). CDR3 length equals 16 residues. V lost 4 bases and J 7 bases, leaving 17 bases between the germline ends. Germline V gene data show CDR1 as LGHNA and CDR2 as YSLEER. CDR3 region: CASSRFYRESNSPLHF. CDR3 DNA sequence: TGCGCCAGCAGCCGATTCTACAGGGAGTCCAATTCACCCCTCCACTTT.

In this sample, this clone turned up once. The chain couples TRBV5-5 to TRBJ2-3, with D perhaps matching TRBD1 (6 bases). The CDR3 totals 14 residues. V lost 1 base, J lost 4 bases, and 10 bases lay in between. Per germline, CDR1 SGHKS and CDR2 YYEKEE (reference sequence). CDR3 DNA: TGTGCCAGCAGCTTGTTAGGGGGTCCAGATACGCAGTATTTT. Its protein product is CASSLLGGPDTQYF.

CDR3 DNA sequence: TGTGCCAGCAGCCAGTCCGCAGGAGATACGCAGTATTTT. Encoded protein: CASSQSAGDTQYF. V is TRBV5-4 and J is TRBJ2-3; D is uncertain. Germline CDR1 SGHNT, CDR2 YYREEE (reference sequence). The V and J ends lost 4 bases and 5 bases respectively, with 11 bases between them. CDR3 size: 13 residues.

The chain has TRBV10-3 and TRBJ1-6; D uncertain. The CDR3 covers 16 residues. CDR1 is ENHRY, CDR2 SYGVKD, per germline. Deletions cut 2 bases from V and 5 bases from J, with 13 bases between. As DNA, the CDR3 is TGTGCCATCAGTGAGAGGTACGGTAGGGATAATTCACCCCTCCACTTT. Its protein is CAISERYGRDNSPLHF.

The chain recombines TRBV2 with TRBJ1-2, with D hard to call. Germline V CDR1 and CDR2: SNHLY, FYNNEI. V lost 6 bases and J lost 0, with 11 bases in between. CDR3 length equals 14 residues. CDR3 nucleotides: TGTGCCAGCAGGGAGGCGCAGTCTAACTATGGCTACACCTTC. This encodes CASREAQSNYGYTF.

The V and J genes are TRBV18 and TRBJ2-7; tentatively, D is TRBD2 (7 bases). The CDR3 has 14 residues. Germline V gene lookup returns CDR1 KGHSH and CDR2 LQKENI. Trimming shortened V by 3 bases and J by 3 bases, and 12 bases separated the two germline ends. The CDR3 nucleotides read TGTGCCAGCTCACCTCAGAGGGGGGGCTACGAGCAGTACTTC. Translation gives CASSPQRGGYEQYF.

This rearrangement joins TRBV7-3 to TRBJ2-3; TRBD2 matches 7 bases. This CDR3 is built from 14 residues. The ends lost 2 bases at V and 3 bases at J; junction bases unmatched: 2. The germline V gene encodes CDR1 SGHTA and CDR2 FQGTGA. The DNA for the CDR3 is TGTGCCAGCAGCTTAGGCGGGAGAACAGATACGCAGTATTTT. Protein sequence: CASSLGGRTDTQYF.

This chain joins TRBV5-1 and TRBJ2-7; possibly TRBD1 for D (6 bases). The length of the CDR3 is 15 residues. From germline, CDR1 is SGHRS and CDR2 YFSETQ. The V and J ends lost 4 bases and 0 bases respectively, with 14 bases between them. The DNA of the CDR3 is TGCGCCAGCAGCCCGACAGGCCCAAGCTCCTACGAGCAGTACTTC. As protein: CASSPTGPSSYEQYF.

The rearrangement links TRBV4-3 to TRBJ2-7; D may match TRBD1 or TRBD2 (5 bases each). The germline V gene encodes CDR1 LGHNA and CDR2 YSLEER. The CDR3 is made up of 16 amino acids. The germline V and J ends were trimmed by 4 bases and 7 bases, with 23 bases remaining between them. The CDR3 nucleotides are TGCGCCAGCAGCCCCCGGCCGACAGCTCCCCCGGGGGAGCAGTACTTC. Protein product: CASSPRPTAPPGEQYF.

This chain connects TRBV7-8 to TRBJ2-7, with TRBD1 matching over 10 bases. J lost 5 bases, V lost 5 bases, and 6 bases had no gene match. The germline gives CDR1 SGHVS, CDR2 FQNEAQ. The CDR3 is 14 amino acids. CDR3 protein: CASSTKTGGNEQYF. The DNA for the CDR3 is TGTGCCAGCAGCACGAAGACAGGGGGCAACGAGCAGTACTTC.